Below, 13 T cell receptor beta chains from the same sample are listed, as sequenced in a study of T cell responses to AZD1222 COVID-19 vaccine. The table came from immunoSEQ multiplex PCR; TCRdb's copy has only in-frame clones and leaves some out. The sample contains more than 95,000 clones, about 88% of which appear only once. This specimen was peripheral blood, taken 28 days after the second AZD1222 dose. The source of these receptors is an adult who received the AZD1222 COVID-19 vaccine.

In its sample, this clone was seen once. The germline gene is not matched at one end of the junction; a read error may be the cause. In DNA form, the CDR3 reads TGTGCCAGCAGCCTAGAGGGGCGGGTGTCCTACAATGAGCAGTTCTTC. Its protein product is CASSLEGRVSYNEQFF. V gene TRBV11-2 combines with J gene TRBJ2-1; possibly TRBD1 or TRBD2 for D (5 bases each). This CDR3 is 16 amino acids long. Germline V gene data show CDR1 as SGHAT and CDR2 as FQNNGV.

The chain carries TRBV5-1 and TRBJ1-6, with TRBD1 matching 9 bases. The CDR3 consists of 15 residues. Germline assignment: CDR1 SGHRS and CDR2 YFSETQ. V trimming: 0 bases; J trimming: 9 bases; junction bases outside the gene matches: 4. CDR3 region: CASSLEGTGISPLHF. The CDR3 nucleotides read TGCGCCAGCAGCTTGGAGGGGACAGGGATTTCACCCCTCCACTTT.

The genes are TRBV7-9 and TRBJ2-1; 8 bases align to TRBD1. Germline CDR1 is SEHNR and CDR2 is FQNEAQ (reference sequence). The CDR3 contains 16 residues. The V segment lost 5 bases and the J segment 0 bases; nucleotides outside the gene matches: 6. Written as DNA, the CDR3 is TGTGCCAGCAGCCCTCGGACAGGGAGCTCCTACAATGAGCAGTTCTTC. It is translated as CASSPRTGSSYNEQFF. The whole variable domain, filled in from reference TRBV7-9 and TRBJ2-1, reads DTGVSQNPRHKITKRGQNVTFRCDPISEHNRLYWYRQTLGQGPEFLTYFQNEAQLEKSRLLSDRFSAERPKGSFSTLEIQRTEQGDSAMYLCASSPRTGSSYNEQFFGPGTRLTVL.

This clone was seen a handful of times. The CDR3 DNA reads TGTGCCAGCAGCCAAGTTCACCTAGCGGGGGACAATGAGCAGTTCTTC. The encoded protein is CASSQVHLAGDNEQFF. The rearrangement links TRBV4-2 to TRBJ2-1; 10 bases map to TRBD2. This CDR3 has 16 residues. Germline V gives CDR1 LGHNA, CDR2 YNFKEQ. Trimming cost V 1 base and J 5 bases; bases outside gene matches: 5.

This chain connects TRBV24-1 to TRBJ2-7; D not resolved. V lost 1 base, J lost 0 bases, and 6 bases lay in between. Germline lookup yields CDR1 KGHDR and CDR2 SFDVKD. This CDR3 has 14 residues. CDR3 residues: CATSDFPYSYEQYF. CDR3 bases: TGTGCCACCAGTGATTTCCCCTACTCCTACGAGCAGTACTTC.

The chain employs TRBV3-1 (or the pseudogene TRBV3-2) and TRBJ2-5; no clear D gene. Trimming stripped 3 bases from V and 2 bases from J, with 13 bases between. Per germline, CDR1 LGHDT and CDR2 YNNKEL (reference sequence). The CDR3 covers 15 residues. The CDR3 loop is CASSHRRSEQETQYF. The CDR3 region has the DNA TGTGCCAGCAGCCACCGAAGATCGGAACAAGAGACCCAGTACTTC.

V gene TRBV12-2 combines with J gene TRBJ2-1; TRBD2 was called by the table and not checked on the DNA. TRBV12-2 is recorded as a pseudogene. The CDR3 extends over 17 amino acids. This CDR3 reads CASRLARLAGGYNEQFF. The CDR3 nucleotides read TGTGCAAGTCGCTTAGCCCGACTAGCGGGAGGGTACAATGAGCAGTTCTTC.

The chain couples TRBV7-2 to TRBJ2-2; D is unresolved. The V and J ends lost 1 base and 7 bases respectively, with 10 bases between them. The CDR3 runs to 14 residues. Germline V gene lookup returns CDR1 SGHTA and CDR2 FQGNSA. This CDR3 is CASSLVFGGGELFF. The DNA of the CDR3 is TGTGCCAGCAGCTTAGTATTCGGTGGCGGGGAGCTGTTTTTT.

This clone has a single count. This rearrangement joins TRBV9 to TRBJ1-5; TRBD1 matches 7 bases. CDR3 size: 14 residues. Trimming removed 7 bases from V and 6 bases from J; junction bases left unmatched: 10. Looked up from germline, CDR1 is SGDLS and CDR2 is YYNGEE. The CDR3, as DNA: TGTGCCAGCGACCCTCAGGGGGTGAGTCAGCCCCAGCATTTT. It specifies CASDPQGVSQPQHF.

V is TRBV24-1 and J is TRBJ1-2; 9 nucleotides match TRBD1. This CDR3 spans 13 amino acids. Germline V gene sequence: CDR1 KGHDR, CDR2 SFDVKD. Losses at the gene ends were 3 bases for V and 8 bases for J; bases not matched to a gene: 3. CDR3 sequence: CATSDRTGVGYTF. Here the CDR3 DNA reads TGTGCCACCAGTGATCGGACAGGGGTCGGCTACACCTTC.

The CDR3 coding sequence is TGCGCCAGTAAAAGGGACAGGGTGGCTAGCTTAGGTGAGCAGTTCTTC. Its protein is CASKRDRVASLGEQFF. This chain links TRBV10-2 with TRBJ2-1; TRBD1 matches 9 bases. Unmatched junction bases numbered 18, after V lost 9 bases and J lost 9 bases. Germline loops: CDR1 WSHSY, CDR2 SAAADI. This CDR3 has 16 residues.

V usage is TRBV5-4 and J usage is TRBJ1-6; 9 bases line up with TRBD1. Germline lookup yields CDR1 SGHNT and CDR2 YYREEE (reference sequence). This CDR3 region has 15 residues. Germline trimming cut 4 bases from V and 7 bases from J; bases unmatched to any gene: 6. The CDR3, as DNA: TGTGCCAGCAGCACAGGACAGGGGAGGAATTCACCCCTCCACTTT. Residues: CASSTGQGRNSPLHF.

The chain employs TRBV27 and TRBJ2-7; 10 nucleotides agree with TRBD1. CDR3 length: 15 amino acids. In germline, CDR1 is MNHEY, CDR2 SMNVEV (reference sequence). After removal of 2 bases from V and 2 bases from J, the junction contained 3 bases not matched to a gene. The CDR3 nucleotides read TGTGCCAGCAGTTTAGCCGGGACAGGGGCCTACGAGCAGTACTTC. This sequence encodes CASSLAGTGAYEQYF.